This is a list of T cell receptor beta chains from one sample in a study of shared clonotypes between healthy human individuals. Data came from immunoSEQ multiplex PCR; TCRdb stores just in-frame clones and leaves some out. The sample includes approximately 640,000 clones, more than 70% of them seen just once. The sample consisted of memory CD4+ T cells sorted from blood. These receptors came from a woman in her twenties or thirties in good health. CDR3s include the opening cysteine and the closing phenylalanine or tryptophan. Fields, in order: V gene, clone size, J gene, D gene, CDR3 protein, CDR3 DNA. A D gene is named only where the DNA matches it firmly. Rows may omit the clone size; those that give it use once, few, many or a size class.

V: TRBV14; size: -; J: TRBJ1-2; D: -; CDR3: CASSPPDGVRNGYTF; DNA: TGTGCCAGCAGCCCCCCGGACGGCGTTCGGAATGGCTACACCTTC
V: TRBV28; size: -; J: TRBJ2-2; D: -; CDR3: CAIAGAAHTGELFF; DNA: TGTGCCATCGCAGGGGCAGCCCACACCGGGGAGCTGTTTTTT
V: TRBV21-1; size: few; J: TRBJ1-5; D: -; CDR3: CASSGTGEDQPQHF; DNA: TGTGCCAGCTCGGGGACAGGGGAGGATCAGCCCCAGCATTTT
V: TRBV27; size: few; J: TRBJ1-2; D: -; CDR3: CASSSQSGTANYGYTF; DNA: TGTGCCAGCAGTTCGCAATCCGGGACGGCTAACTATGGCTACACCTTC
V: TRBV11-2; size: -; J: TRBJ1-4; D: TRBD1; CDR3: CASSSRDRRKLFF; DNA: TGTGCCAGCAGCTCCCGGGACAGGCGAAAACTGTTTTTT
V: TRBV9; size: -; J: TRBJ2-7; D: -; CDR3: CASSVGEAQRLEQYF; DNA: TGTGCCAGCAGCGTAGGGGAAGCCCAGCGTCTTGAGCAGTACTTC
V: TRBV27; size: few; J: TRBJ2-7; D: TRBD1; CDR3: CASRPQGRGLVEQYF; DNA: TGTGCCAGCAGGCCTCAGGGCAGGGGGCTGGTTGAGCAGTACTTC
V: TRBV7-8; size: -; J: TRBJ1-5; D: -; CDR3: CASSTNDRQSSNQPQHF; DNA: TGTGCCAGCAGCACAAACGATCGCCAGAGTAGCAATCAGCCCCAGCATTTT
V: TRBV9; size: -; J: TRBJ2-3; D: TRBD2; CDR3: CASSVGVTSGIGSPTDTQYF; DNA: TGTGCCAGCAGCGTAGGGGTGACTAGCGGGATAGGGTCCCCCACAGATACGCAGTATTTT
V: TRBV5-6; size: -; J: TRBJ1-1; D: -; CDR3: CASSFGRLNTEAFF; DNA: TGTGCCAGCAGCTTCGGTCGGTTGAACACTGAAGCTTTCTTT
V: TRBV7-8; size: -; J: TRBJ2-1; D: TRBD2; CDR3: CASSLGSAGGPVNEQFF; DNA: TGTGCCAGCAGCTTAGGGTCGGCGGGAGGGCCGGTGAATGAGCAGTTCTTC
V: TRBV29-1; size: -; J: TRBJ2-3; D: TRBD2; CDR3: CSVEMVSGGAGGLQYF; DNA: TGCAGCGTTGAAATGGTGTCGGGTGGAGCGGGAGGGTTGCAGTATTTT
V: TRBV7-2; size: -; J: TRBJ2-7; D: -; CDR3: CASSLGEITYEQYF; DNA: TGTGCCAGCAGCTTGGGGGAAATAACCTACGAGCAGTACTTC
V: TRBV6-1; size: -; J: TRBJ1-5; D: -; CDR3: CASSEDEVRDLNQPQHF; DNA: TGTGCCAGCAGTGAAGACGAAGTCCGGGACCTTAATCAGCCCCAGCATTTT
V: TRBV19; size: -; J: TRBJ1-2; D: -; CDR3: CASSIVGGNYGYTF; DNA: TGTGCCAGTAGTATAGTAGGGGGAAACTATGGCTACACCTTC
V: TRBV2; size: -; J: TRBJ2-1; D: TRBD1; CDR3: CARTKQNRGVNNEQFF; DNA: TGTGCCAGGACCAAACAGAACAGGGGGGTAAACAATGAGCAGTTCTTC
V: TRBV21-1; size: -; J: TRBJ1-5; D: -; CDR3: CASSKEGPIIQPQHF; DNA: TGTGCCAGCAGCAAGGAGGGTCCGATAATTCAGCCCCAGCATTTT
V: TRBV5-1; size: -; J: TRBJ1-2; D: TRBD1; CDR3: CASSTLPGQNYGYTF; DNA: TGCGCCAGCAGCACCCTGCCGGGACAGAACTATGGCTACACCTTC
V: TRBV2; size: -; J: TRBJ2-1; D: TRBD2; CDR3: CASSVGTSAYNEQFF; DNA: TGTGCCAGCAGCGTAGGGACTAGCGCCTACAATGAGCAGTTCTTC
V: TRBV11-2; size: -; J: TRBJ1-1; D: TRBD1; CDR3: CASRWDRVSNTEAFF; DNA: TGTGCCAGCAGGTGGGACAGGGTAAGCAACACTGAAGCTTTCTTT
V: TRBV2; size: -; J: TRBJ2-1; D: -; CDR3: CASSPGIGNEQFF; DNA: TGTGCCAGCAGTCCGGGGATTGGGAATGAGCAGTTCTTC